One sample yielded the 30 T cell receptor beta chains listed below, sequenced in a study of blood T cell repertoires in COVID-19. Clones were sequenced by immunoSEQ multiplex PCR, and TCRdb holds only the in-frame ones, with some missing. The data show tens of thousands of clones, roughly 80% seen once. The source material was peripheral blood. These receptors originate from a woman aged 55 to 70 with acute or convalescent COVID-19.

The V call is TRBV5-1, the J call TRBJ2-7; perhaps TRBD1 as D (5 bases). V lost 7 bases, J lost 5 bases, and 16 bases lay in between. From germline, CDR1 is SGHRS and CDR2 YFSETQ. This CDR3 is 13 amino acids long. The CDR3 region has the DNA TGCGCCAGCTCACTTACCGACAGAGACGAGCAGTACTTC. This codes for CASSLTDRDEQYF. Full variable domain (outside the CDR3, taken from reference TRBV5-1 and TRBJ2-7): KAGVTQTPRYLIKTRGQQVTLSCSPISGHRSVSWYQQTPGQGLQFLFEYFSETQRNKGNFPGRFSGRQFSNSRSEMNVSTLELGDSALYLCASSLTDRDEQYFGPGTRLTVT.

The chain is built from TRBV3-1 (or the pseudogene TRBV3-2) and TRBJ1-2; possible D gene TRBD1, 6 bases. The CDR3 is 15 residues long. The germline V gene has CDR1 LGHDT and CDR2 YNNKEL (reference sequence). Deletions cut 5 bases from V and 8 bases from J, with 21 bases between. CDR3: CASSSRGGGQGGYTF. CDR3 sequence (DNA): TGTGCCAGCAGCTCCCGAGGGGGGGGCCAAGGAGGCTACACCTTC.

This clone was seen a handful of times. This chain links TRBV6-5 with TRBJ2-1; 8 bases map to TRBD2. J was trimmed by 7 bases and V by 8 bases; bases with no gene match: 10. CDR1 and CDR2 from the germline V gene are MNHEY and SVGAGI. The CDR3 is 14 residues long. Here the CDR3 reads CASPPGGAVNEQFF. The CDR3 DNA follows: TGTGCCAGCCCTCCCGGGGGGGCCGTTAATGAGCAGTTCTTC.

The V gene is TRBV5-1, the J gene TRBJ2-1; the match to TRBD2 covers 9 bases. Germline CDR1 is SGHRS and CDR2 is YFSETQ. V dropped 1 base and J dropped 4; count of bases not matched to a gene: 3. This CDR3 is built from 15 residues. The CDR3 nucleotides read TGCGCCAGCAGCTTGAGGGGACTAGCTTACAATGAGCAGTTCTTC. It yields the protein CASSLRGLAYNEQFF.

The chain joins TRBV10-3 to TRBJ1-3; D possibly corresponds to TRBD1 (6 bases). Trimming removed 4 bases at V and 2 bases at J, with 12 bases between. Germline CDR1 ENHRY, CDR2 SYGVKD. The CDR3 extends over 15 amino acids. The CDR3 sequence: CAISAARGTGNTIYF. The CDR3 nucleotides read TGTGCCATCAGTGCAGCCAGGGGCACTGGAAACACCATATATTTT.

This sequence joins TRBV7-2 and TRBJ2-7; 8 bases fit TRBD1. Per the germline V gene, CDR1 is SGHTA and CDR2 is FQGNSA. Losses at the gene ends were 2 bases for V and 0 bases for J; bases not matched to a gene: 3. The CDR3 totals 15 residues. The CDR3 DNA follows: TGTGCCAGCAGCTTAACAGGGGGGAACTCCTACGAGCAGTACTTC. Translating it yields CASSLTGGNSYEQYF.

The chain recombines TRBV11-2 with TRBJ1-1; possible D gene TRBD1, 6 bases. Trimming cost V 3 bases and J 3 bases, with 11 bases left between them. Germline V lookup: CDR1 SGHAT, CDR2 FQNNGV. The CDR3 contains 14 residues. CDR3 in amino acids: CASSFSAGDTEAFF. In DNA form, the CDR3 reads TGTGCCAGCAGCTTTTCAGCAGGGGACACTGAAGCTTTCTTT.

The CDR3 DNA follows: TGTGCCAGCAGCCCCTATATCGAGGGGGCAACTGAAAAACTGTTTTTT. Its translation is CASSPYIEGATEKLFF. The V and J genes are TRBV7-8 and TRBJ1-4, with 7 bases lining up with TRBD1. V gave up 5 bases and J gave up 7 bases; unmatched junction bases: 13. CDR1 is SGHVS and CDR2 is FQNEAQ in the germline V gene. CDR3 length: 16 amino acids.

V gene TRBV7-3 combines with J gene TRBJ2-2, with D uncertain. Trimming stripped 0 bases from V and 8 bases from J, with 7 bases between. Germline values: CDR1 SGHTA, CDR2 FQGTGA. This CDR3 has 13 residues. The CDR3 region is CASSLTSPGELFF. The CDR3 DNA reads TGTGCCAGCAGCTTAACATCCCCGGGGGAGCTGTTTTTT.

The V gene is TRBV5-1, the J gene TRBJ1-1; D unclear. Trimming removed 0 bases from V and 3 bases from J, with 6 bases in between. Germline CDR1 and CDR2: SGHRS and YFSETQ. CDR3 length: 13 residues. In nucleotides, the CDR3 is TGCGCCAGCAGCTTGGTAGTCGACACTGAAGCTTTCTTT. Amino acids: CASSLVVDTEAFF.

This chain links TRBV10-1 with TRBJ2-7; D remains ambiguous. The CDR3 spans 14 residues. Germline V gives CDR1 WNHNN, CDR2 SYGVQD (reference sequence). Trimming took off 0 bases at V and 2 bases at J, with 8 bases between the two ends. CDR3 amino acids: CASSESGSAYEQYF. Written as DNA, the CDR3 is TGCGCCAGCAGTGAGTCAGGCAGCGCCTACGAGCAGTACTTC.

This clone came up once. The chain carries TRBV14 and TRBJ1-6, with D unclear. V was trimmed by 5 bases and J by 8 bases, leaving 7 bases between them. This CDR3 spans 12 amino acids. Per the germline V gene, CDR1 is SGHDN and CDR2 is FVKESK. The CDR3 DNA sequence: TGTGCCAGCAGCTACTCGGATTCACCCCTCCACTTT. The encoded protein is CASSYSDSPLHF.

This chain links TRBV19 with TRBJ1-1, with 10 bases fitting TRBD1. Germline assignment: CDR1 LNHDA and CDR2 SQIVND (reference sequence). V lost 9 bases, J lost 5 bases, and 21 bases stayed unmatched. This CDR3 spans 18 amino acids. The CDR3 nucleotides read TGTGCCAGCAAGTTTACCCGAGGGACAGGGGCCCCCCGGACTGAAGCTTTCTTT. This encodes CASKFTRGTGAPRTEAFF.

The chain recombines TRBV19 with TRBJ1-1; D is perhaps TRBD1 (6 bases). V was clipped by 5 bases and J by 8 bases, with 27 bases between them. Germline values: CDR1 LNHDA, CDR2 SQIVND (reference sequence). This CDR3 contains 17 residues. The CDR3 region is CASSLPGLGGGAFEAFF. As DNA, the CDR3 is TGTGCCAGTAGTCTCCCCGGCCTGGGAGGGGGGGCCTTCGAAGCTTTCTTT.

The CDR3: CATRRGSSNTEAFF. In nucleotides, the CDR3 is TGTGCCACCCGGCGGGGGTCTTCCAACACTGAAGCTTTCTTT. The chain carries TRBV6-5 and TRBJ1-1; D might be TRBD1 (5 bases). V was pared by 10 bases and J by 2 bases, with 17 bases between. CDR1 is MNHEY and CDR2 is SVGAGI in the germline V gene. The length of the CDR3 is 14 residues.

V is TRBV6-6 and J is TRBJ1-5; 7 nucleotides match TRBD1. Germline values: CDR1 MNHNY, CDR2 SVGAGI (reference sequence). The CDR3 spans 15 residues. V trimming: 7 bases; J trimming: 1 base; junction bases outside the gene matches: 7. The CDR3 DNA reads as TGTGCCAGCATAGGGGGCAGGCCCAGCAATCAGCCCCAGCATTTT. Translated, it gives CASIGGRPSNQPQHF.

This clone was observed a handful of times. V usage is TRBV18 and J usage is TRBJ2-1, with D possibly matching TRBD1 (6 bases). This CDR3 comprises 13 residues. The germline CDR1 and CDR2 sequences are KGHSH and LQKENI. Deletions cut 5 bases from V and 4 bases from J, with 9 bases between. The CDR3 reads CASSADSYNEQFF. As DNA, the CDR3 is TGTGCCAGCTCAGCGGACAGTTACAATGAGCAGTTCTTC.

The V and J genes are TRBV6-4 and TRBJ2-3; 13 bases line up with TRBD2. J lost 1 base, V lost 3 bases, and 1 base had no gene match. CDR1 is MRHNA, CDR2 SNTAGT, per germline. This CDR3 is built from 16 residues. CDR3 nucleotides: TGTGCCAGCAGTGATGGGACTAGCGGGGGCACAGATACGCAGTATTTT. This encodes CASSDGTSGGTDTQYF.

In DNA form, the CDR3 reads TGCGCCAGCAGCGGGGGGGTTCAGGACTCGGACGAGCAGTACTTC. It yields the protein CASSGGVQDSDEQYF. The rearrangement uses TRBV5-1 and TRBJ2-7; 7 nucleotides agree with TRBD2. Looked up from germline, CDR1 is SGHRS and CDR2 is YFSETQ. This CDR3 region has 15 residues. With V trimmed by 4 bases and J by 5 bases, 12 bases remained unmatched.

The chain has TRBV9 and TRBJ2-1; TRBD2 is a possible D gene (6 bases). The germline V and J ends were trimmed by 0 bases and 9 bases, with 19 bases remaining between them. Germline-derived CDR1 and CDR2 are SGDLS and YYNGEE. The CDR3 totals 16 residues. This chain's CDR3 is CASSVGGGGALGEQFF. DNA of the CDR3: TGTGCCAGCAGCGTAGGGGGCGGAGGGGCATTAGGTGAGCAGTTCTTC.

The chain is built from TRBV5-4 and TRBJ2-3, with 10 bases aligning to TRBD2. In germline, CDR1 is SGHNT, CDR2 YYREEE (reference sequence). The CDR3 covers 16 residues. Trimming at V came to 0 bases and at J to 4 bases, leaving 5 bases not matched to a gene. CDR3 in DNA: TGTGCCAGCAGCTTGGGAGCGGGGGGGCTATCAGATACGCAGTATTTT. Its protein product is CASSLGAGGLSDTQYF.

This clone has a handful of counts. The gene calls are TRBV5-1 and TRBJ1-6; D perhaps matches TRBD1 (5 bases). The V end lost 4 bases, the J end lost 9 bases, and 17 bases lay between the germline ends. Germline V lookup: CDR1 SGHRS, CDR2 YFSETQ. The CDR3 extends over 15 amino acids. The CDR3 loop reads CASSREPGMGSPLHF. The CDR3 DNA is TGCGCCAGCAGCCGGGAGCCAGGGATGGGTTCACCCCTCCACTTT.

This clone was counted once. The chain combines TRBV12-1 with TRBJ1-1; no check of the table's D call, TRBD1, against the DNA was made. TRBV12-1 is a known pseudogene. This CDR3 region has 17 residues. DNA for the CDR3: TGTGCCAGCACCCAGCGGACAGAGCGTTGTGAGAACACTGAAGCTTTCTTT. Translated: CASTQRTERCENTEAFF.

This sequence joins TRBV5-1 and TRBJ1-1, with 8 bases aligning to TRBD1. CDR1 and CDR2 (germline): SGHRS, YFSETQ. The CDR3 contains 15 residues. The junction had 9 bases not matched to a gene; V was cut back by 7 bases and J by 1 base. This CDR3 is CASAGTGISNTEAFF. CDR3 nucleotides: TGCGCCAGCGCCGGGACAGGAATTTCGAACACTGAAGCTTTCTTT.

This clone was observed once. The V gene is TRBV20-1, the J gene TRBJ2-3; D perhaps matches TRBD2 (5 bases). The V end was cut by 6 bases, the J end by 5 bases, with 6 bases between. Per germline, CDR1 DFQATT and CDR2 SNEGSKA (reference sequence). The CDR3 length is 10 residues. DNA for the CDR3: TGCAGTGCGGAGGTAGATACGCAGTATTTT. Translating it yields CSAEVDTQYF.

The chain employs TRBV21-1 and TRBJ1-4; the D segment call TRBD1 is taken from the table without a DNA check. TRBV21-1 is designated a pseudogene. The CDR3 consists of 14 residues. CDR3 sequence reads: CASRRQGRGEKLFF. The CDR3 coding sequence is TGTGCCAGCAGACGACAGGGGAGAGGTGAAAAACTGTTTTTT.

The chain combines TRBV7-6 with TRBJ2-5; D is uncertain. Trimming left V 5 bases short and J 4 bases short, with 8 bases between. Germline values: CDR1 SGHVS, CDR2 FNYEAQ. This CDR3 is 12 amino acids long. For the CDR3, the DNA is TGTGCCAGCAGCCGCAACGGAGAGACCCAGTACTTC. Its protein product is CASSRNGETQYF.

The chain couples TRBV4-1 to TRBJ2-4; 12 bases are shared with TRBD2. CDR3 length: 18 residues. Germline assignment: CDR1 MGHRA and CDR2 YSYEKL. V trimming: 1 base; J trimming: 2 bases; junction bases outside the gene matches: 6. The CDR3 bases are TGCGCCAGCAGCCAAGGTCTAGCGGGGGGGCGGACCAAAAACATTCAGTACTTC. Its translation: CASSQGLAGGRTKNIQYF.

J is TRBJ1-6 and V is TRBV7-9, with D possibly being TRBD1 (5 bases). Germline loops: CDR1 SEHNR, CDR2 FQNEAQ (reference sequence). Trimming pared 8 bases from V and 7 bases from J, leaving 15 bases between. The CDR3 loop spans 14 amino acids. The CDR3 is CASGGWGNNSPLHF. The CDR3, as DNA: TGTGCCAGCGGCGGCTGGGGCAACAATTCACCCCTCCACTTT.

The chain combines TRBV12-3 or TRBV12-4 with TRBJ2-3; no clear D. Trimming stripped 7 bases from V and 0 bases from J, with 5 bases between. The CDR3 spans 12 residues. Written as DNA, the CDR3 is TGTGCCAGCAAGCCTAGCACAGATACGCAGTATTTT. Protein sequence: CASKPSTDTQYF.